The table lists the clone carrying this TCR beta chain with a count of one. The entry originates in a study of OX40 agonist ivuxolimab in advanced cancers. Losses at the gene ends were 7 bases for V and 5 bases for J; bases not matched to a gene: 5. CDR1 and CDR2 from the germline V gene are SNHLY and FYNNEI. The CDR3 extends over 13 amino acids. Data came from immunoSEQ multiplex PCR; TCRdb stores just in-frame clones and leaves some out. The data show about 64,000 clones, with roughly 87% seen just once and under 3.5% held by the top ten. The chain recombines TRBV2 with TRBJ2-5, with 9 bases that match TRBD1. This sequence originates from an adult with an advanced solid tumor such as melanoma, head and neck, liver or kidney cancer. Sequencing used CD4+ or CD8+ T cells sorted from blood, obtained in a trial of the OX40 agonist ivuxolimab. As DNA, the CDR3 is TGTGCCAGCACCAGGACAGGGGATGAGACCCAGTACTTC. Translation: CASTRTGDETQYF.